These 30 T cell receptor beta chains share one sample of origin, sequenced in a study of cytomegalovirus exposure and HLA in healthy donors listed by TCRdb under 2017. Library preparation was by the immunoSEQ multiplex PCR assay. A mixture of 60 forward primers for TCR Vbeta segments and 13 reverse primers for TCR Jbeta segments was used in the multiplex PCR. Sourced from immuneACCESS, this table was stored by TCRdb with only in-frame sequences that have V and J called. A share of the clones is absent; for the studies checked, an unresolved V gene accounts for under half, and the remainder has no known explanation. A total of over 75,000 clones appear in this sample, approximately 84% of them only once. Roughly 2.3% of the sample lies in the top ten. The sequencing input was PBMCs. The source is a woman in her forties or fifties in good health and CMV-seronegative.

The chain is built from TRBV2 and TRBJ1-5; 9 positions match TRBD1. Germline assignment: CDR1 SNHLY and CDR2 FYNNEI. With V trimmed by 1 base and J by 5 bases, 6 bases remained unmatched. This CDR3 region has 16 residues. CDR3 sequence: CASSEDTGGFYQPQHF. The CDR3 DNA sequence: TGTGCCAGCAGTGAAGATACAGGGGGCTTTTATCAGCCCCAGCATTTT.

This chain uses TRBV5-1 with TRBJ2-7; a weak D match, TRBD1 (5 bases). The CDR3 loop spans 15 amino acids. Trimming took off 3 bases at V and 0 bases at J, with 13 bases between the two ends. Per the germline V gene, CDR1 is SGHRS and CDR2 is YFSETQ. The CDR3 is CASSSGQTRSYEQYF. The CDR3 coding sequence is TGCGCCAGCAGCTCCGGACAAACGCGCTCCTACGAGCAGTACTTC.

The chain uses TRBV7-6 and TRBJ2-3, with 10 bases lining up with TRBD2. The CDR3 has 16 amino acids. The J segment lost 2 bases and the V segment lost 4 bases, leaving 6 bases of the junction unmatched. From germline, CDR1 is SGHVS and CDR2 FNYEAQ. CDR3 sequence (DNA): TGTGCCAGCAGCTCACCGACTAGCGGGTTCACAGATACGCAGTATTTT. Its protein is CASSSPTSGFTDTQYF. Full variable domain (missing parts from reference TRBV7-6 and TRBJ2-3): GAGVSQSPRYKVTKRGQDVALRCDPISGHVSLYWYRQALGQGPEFLTYFNYEAQQDKSGLPNDRFSAERPEGSISTLTIQRTEQRDSAMYRCASSSPTSGFTDTQYFGPGTRLTVL.

The rearrangement uses TRBV5-6 and TRBJ2-7; 7 bases are a match to TRBD1. V was clipped by 4 bases and J by 3 bases; unmatched bases: 4. Germline CDR1 SGHDT, CDR2 YYEEEE. The CDR3 runs to 13 residues. The CDR3 region has the DNA TGTGCCAGCAGCCCCGGACAGGACTACGAGCAGTACTTC. This sequence encodes CASSPGQDYEQYF.

This clone was picked up one time. The chain joins TRBV15 to TRBJ1-3; D is unresolved. The CDR3 extends over 15 amino acids. From germline, CDR1 is LNHNV and CDR2 YYDKDF (reference sequence). V was trimmed by 4 bases and J by 0 bases, leaving 10 bases between them. CDR3 amino acids: CATSNGLSSGNTIYF. DNA for the CDR3: TGTGCCACCAGCAACGGACTGAGCTCTGGAAACACCATATATTTT.

This chain uses TRBV5-1 with TRBJ2-2; 7 bases agree with TRBD1. CDR1 SGHRS and CDR2 YFSETQ come from the germline V gene. The CDR3 sequence is 15 residues long. V lost 4 bases and J lost 0; bases outside the gene matches: 3. The CDR3 DNA reads as TGCGCCAGCAGCGCAGGACAGGCGAACACCGGGGAGCTGTTTTTT. As protein: CASSAGQANTGELFF.

This clone was picked up a small number of times. The chain combines TRBV4-3 with TRBJ1-2; D unresolved. The CDR3 sequence is 15 residues long. Germline CDR1 reads LGHNA; CDR2 reads YSLEER. The V and J ends lost 0 bases and 8 bases respectively, with 16 bases between them. The CDR3 loop reads CASSQDPVPLEGYTF. The CDR3 DNA reads TGCGCCAGCAGCCAAGATCCGGTCCCCCTCGAGGGCTACACCTTC.

The V call is TRBV4-2, the J call TRBJ2-1; TRBD2 aligns across 7 bases. In germline, CDR1 is LGHNA, CDR2 YNFKEQ. CDR3 size: 15 residues. V shed 1 base, J shed 9 bases, and the junction held 9 bases outside the gene matches. The CDR3 coding sequence is TGTGCCAGCAGCCAAGGGGGGACTAAGGGCGGTGAGCAGTTCTTC. It yields the protein CASSQGGTKGGEQFF.

The chain uses TRBV29-1 and TRBJ1-2; no clear D. The CDR3 is made up of 11 amino acids. CDR1 and CDR2 (germline): SQVTM, ANQGSEA. The V end was cut by 4 bases, the J end by 0 bases, with 3 bases between. CDR3 DNA: TGCAGCGTTGTAGCTAACTATGGCTACACCTTC. Protein sequence: CSVVANYGYTF.

V gene TRBV7-9 combines with J gene TRBJ2-3, with 9 bases matching TRBD1. The CDR3 covers 15 residues. The germline V gene has CDR1 SEHNR and CDR2 FQNEAQ (reference sequence). V was pared by 5 bases and J by 4 bases, with 7 bases of the junction left unmatched. The CDR3 nucleotides are TGTGCCAGCAGCATAACAGGGGGCTCTGCAGATACGCAGTATTTT. Residues: CASSITGGSADTQYF.

V usage is TRBV2 and J usage is TRBJ2-2, with D possibly being TRBD2 (5 bases). The CDR3 has 14 amino acids. V dropped 8 bases and J dropped 3 bases, with 13 bases sitting between them. Germline V gene lookup returns CDR1 SNHLY and CDR2 FYNNEI. The chain's CDR3 is CASGKLGYTGELFF. Written as DNA, the CDR3 is TGTGCCAGCGGGAAACTAGGTTACACCGGGGAGCTGTTTTTT.

The rearrangement uses TRBV5-1 and TRBJ2-3; 11 nucleotides align to TRBD2. Germline trimming cut 0 bases from V and 3 bases from J; bases unmatched to any gene: 0. The CDR3 consists of 15 residues. Germline V lookup: CDR1 SGHRS, CDR2 YFSETQ. The CDR3 nucleotides read TGCGCCAGCAGCTTGGGGACTAGCGGGACAGATACGCAGTATTTT. The encoded protein is CASSLGTSGTDTQYF.

This clone was seen a few times. This chain connects TRBV19 to TRBJ1-5; D gene uncertain. The V end was cut by 4 bases, the J end by 7 bases, with 20 bases between. This CDR3 has 16 residues. Looked up from germline, CDR1 is LNHDA and CDR2 is SQIVND (reference sequence). The CDR3 nucleotides are TGTGCCAGTAGTAGTTCCGGGATCCCAAGGAGCCAGCCCCAGCATTTT. Translating gives CASSSSGIPRSQPQHF.

The chain recombines TRBV11-2 with TRBJ1-4; D remains unclear. Germline V gene sequence: CDR1 SGHAT, CDR2 FQNNGV. With 3 bases removed from V and 8 bases from J, the gap between germline ends came to 10 bases. The CDR3 extends over 13 amino acids. CDR3 nucleotide sequence: TGTGCCAGCAGCTTGACTAGGGAAGAAAAACTGTTTTTT. Translating gives CASSLTREEKLFF.

V usage is TRBV10-2 and J usage is TRBJ2-3, with 9 bases fitting TRBD2. Germline CDR1 and CDR2: WSHSY and SAAADI. The CDR3 is made up of 17 amino acids. Trimming cost V 0 bases and J 0 bases; bases outside gene matches: 4. CDR3: CASSESSGSPSTDTQYF. The DNA for the CDR3 is TGCGCCAGCAGTGAGTCTAGCGGGAGTCCCAGCACAGATACGCAGTATTTT.

The chain couples TRBV9 to TRBJ1-2; D uncertain. Per germline, CDR1 SGDLS and CDR2 YYNGEE. The V and J ends lost 3 bases and 0 bases respectively, with 15 bases between them. CDR3 length: 16 residues. Here the CDR3 reads CASSGYRGPANYGYTF. CDR3 nucleotides: TGTGCCAGCAGCGGATACCGGGGTCCAGCTAACTATGGCTACACCTTC.

The chain recombines TRBV30 with TRBJ1-3; TRBD1 is a possible D gene (6 bases). V lost 0 bases and J lost 4, with 16 bases in between. CDR1 and CDR2 from the germline V gene are GTSNPN and SVGIG (reference sequence). This CDR3 is 16 amino acids long. This CDR3 reads CAWSVAGGFAGNTIYF. CDR3 bases: TGTGCCTGGAGTGTCGCGGGGGGCTTTGCCGGAAACACCATATATTTT.

V gene TRBV6-6 combines with J gene TRBJ1-1; D uncertain. Germline V gene sequence: CDR1 MNHNY, CDR2 SVGAGI (reference sequence). The CDR3 consists of 13 residues. Deletions cut 5 bases from V and 1 base from J, with 8 bases between. CDR3 sequence (DNA): TGTGCCAGCAGTCACAGATCGAACACTGAAGCTTTCTTT. Its protein is CASSHRSNTEAFF.

The rearrangement links TRBV4-1 to TRBJ2-7; 11 nucleotides align to TRBD2. There are 16 residues in the CDR3. After removal of 4 bases from V and 2 bases from J, the junction contained 7 bases not matched to a gene. Germline values: CDR1 MGHRA, CDR2 YSYEKL. CDR3: CASSRTLAGGPYEQYF. The CDR3 coding sequence is TGCGCCAGCAGCCGAACTCTAGCGGGAGGACCCTACGAGCAGTACTTC.

V is TRBV4-3 and J is TRBJ2-2; D uncertain. CDR3 length: 15 amino acids. Germline values: CDR1 LGHNA, CDR2 YSLEER. The V and J ends lost 0 bases and 1 base respectively, with 6 bases between them. CDR3 sequence reads: CASSQDSGNTGELFF. CDR3 nucleotide sequence: TGCGCCAGCAGCCAAGATTCAGGGAACACCGGGGAGCTGTTTTTT.

The J gene is TRBJ1-4, the V gene TRBV14, with a tentative D call TRBD1 (5 bases). The germline V and J ends were trimmed by 2 bases and 5 bases, with 12 bases remaining between them. Germline CDR1 SGHDN, CDR2 FVKESK. CDR3 length: 15 amino acids. The CDR3 region is CASSQQGQVNEKLFF. The CDR3 nucleotides are TGTGCCAGCAGCCAACAAGGACAAGTAAATGAAAAACTGTTTTTT.

This chain joins TRBV4-3 and TRBJ2-1; 10 nucleotides match TRBD2. J gave up 8 bases and V 3 bases, and 13 bases lay outside the gene matches. Germline V gives CDR1 LGHNA, CDR2 YSLEER. This CDR3 has 17 amino acids. The CDR3 coding sequence is TGCGCCAGCAGCCAGTATTCCTCTAGCGGGGGTGTCGATGAGCAGTTCTTC. Amino acid sequence: CASSQYSSSGGVDEQFF.

V gene TRBV6-6 combines with J gene TRBJ1-5; 11 bases are a match to TRBD1. This CDR3 is 16 amino acids long. Losses at the gene ends were 5 bases for V and 4 bases for J; bases not matched to a gene: 7. Germline lookup yields CDR1 MNHNY and CDR2 SVGAGI (reference sequence). The CDR3 DNA is TGTGCCAGCAGTAAAACCGGGACAGGGGGTAATCAGCCCCAGCATTTT. Translated: CASSKTGTGGNQPQHF.

This chain links TRBV5-1 with TRBJ2-3, with 9 positions matching TRBD2. The CDR3 spans 16 residues. Germline CDR1 reads SGHRS; CDR2 reads YFSETQ. Unmatched junction bases numbered 7, after V lost 4 bases and J lost 1 base. CDR3 amino acids: CASSRDSGGGTDTQYF. CDR3 bases: TGCGCCAGCAGCAGGGATAGCGGGGGCGGCACAGATACGCAGTATTTT.

This rearrangement joins TRBV2 to TRBJ1-5, with a possible D match to TRBD1 (5 bases). CDR3 length: 15 amino acids. Germline CDR1 is SNHLY and CDR2 is FYNNEI. V was clipped by 0 bases and J by 4 bases, with 10 bases between them. CDR3 loop: CASSEAWGGNQPQHF. DNA of the CDR3: TGTGCCAGCAGTGAAGCTTGGGGGGGGAATCAGCCCCAGCATTTT.

The rearrangement joins TRBV6-5 to TRBJ1-4; 7 nucleotides line up with TRBD1. CDR1 is MNHEY and CDR2 is SVGAGI in the germline V gene. The J segment lost 10 bases and the V segment lost 4 bases, leaving 6 bases of the junction unmatched. The CDR3 has 13 residues. The CDR3 spells CASSLGRDRKLFF. The CDR3 bases are TGTGCCAGCAGTTTAGGTCGGGACAGAAAACTGTTTTTT.

The chain combines TRBV5-1 with TRBJ1-1; D is unresolved. In germline, CDR1 is SGHRS, CDR2 YFSETQ. Trimming cost V 7 bases and J 1 base, with 14 bases left between them. CDR3 length equals 14 residues. The CDR3 protein is CASGQNRPNTEAFF. The DNA for the CDR3 is TGCGCCAGCGGTCAAAACAGACCGAACACTGAAGCTTTCTTT. Complete variable domain (other parts from reference TRBV5-1 and TRBJ1-1): KAGVTQTPRYLIKTRGQQVTLSCSPISGHRSVSWYQQTPGQGLQFLFEYFSETQRNKGNFPGRFSGRQFSNSRSEMNVSTLELGDSALYLCASGQNRPNTEAFFGQGTRLTVV.

The chain is built from TRBV18 and TRBJ1-1, with TRBD1 as a possible D gene (5 bases). CDR3 length: 16 amino acids. Trimming took 4 bases from V and 3 from J, leaving 18 bases between them. Germline-derived CDR1 and CDR2 are KGHSH and LQKENI. In nucleotides, the CDR3 is TGTGCCAGCTCACAGCGAGTGGGGGGAAGCGACACTGAAGCTTTCTTT. Translated: CASSQRVGGSDTEAFF.

The chain employs TRBV30 and TRBJ2-3, with unresolved D. The CDR3 contains 12 residues. Germline loops: CDR1 GTSNPN, CDR2 SVGIG (reference sequence). Trimming stripped 3 bases from V and 0 bases from J, with 4 bases between. CDR3 in amino acids: CAWSGSTDTQYF. The CDR3 DNA reads as TGTGCCTGGAGCGGGAGCACAGATACGCAGTATTTT.

J is TRBJ1-2 and V is TRBV28; D is uncertain. Germline V gives CDR1 MDHEN, CDR2 SYDVKM. V shed 3 bases and J shed 4 bases, with 6 bases lying between them. This CDR3 has 12 residues. The chain's CDR3 is CASSFRGYGYTF. The CDR3 bases are TGTGCCAGCAGTTTCCGGGGCTATGGCTACACCTTC.